Listed below are T cell receptor beta chains from one sample, sequenced in a study of human T cells and chemical hapten exposure. TCRdb processed the RACE reads anew with MiXCR; each CDR3 protein has one entry. The table lists around 150,000 distinct CDR3 sequences, 25% to 35% of them singletons. This sample comprised whole blood, obtained in connection with sensitization to the hapten diphenylcyclopropenone (DPC). These receptor sequences come from a woman in her late teens or twenties with alopecia areata. Some clones in this sample may be carry-over from other donors' samples. The CDR3 runs from the conserved cysteine through the conserved F or W. D genes are given only for firm matches. Size values are once, few and many counts, or a class for expanded clones, and some rows have none.

clone size	V gene	D gene	J gene	CDR3 length	CDR3 protein	CDR3 DNA
.	TRBV20-1	.	TRBJ2-5	13	CSARPPSKETQYF	TGCAGTGCCAGACCTCCATCGAAAGAGACCCAGTACTTC
few	TRBV4-2	.	TRBJ1-1	18	CASSQEDPRTVMNTEAFF	TGTGCCAGCAGCCAAGAGGACCCCCGGACAGTTATGAACACTGAAGCTTTCTTT
few	TRBV18	.	TRBJ2-1	12	CASSPVSNEQFF	TGTGCCAGCTCACCAGTAAGCAATGAGCAGTTCTTC
few	TRBV10-3	.	TRBJ2-5	15	CAASSGAGGQETQYF	TGTGCCGCCTCCTCCGGGGCCGGGGGCCAAGAGACCCAGTACTTC
.	TRBV24-1	.	TRBJ2-2	13	CATSDLEGGELFF	TGTGCCACCAGTGATTTGGAGGGCGGGGAGCTGTTTTTT
few	TRBV4-1	TRBD1	TRBJ1-1	13	CASSRTGADEAFF	TGCGCCAGCAGCCGGACAGGGGCGGATGAAGCTTTCTTT
.	TRBV4-1	.	TRBJ2-7	14	CASSPTDGSYEQYF	TGCGCCAGCAGCCCTACGGACGGGTCCTACGAGCAGTACTTC
few	TRBV27	TRBD1	TRBJ2-2	15	CASSLRDSPEWELFF	TGTGCCAGCAGCCTCCGGGACAGCCCTGAGTGGGAGCTGTTTTTT
.	TRBV7-2	TRBD2	TRBJ2-3	17	CASSLEGAGGYTDTQYF	TGTGCCAGCAGCTTAGAAGGAGCGGGAGGGTACACAGATACGCAGTATTTT
few	TRBV20-1	.	TRBJ2-2	15	CSADPRRSRAGELFF	TGCAGTGCTGATCCGAGAAGGTCGAGGGCCGGGGAGCTGTTTTTT
.	TRBV10-2	.	TRBJ1-5	14	CASAGQQINQPQHF	TGCGCCAGCGCGGGTCAGCAAATCAATCAGCCCCAGCATTTT
few	TRBV27	.	TRBJ1-4	16	CASSLFPGAWDEKLFF	TGTGCCAGCAGTTTATTTCCGGGGGCCTGGGATGAAAAACTGTTTTTT
few	TRBV28	TRBD2	TRBJ2-1	15	CASRDGTSGYNEQFF	TGTGCCAGCAGGGACGGGACTAGCGGTTACAATGAGCAGTTCTTC
.	TRBV27	.	TRBJ1-5	14	CASRSRGWGQPQHF	TGTGCCAGCAGGTCGAGGGGGTGGGGTCAGCCCCAGCATTTT
few	TRBV27	.	TRBJ2-5	13	CASSREPVGTQYF	TGTGCCAGCAGCCGGGAGCCGGTCGGGACCCAGTACTTC
.	TRBV7-2	TRBD1	TRBJ1-2	12	CASSSRQGGYTF	TGTGCCAGCAGCTCAAGACAGGGTGGCTACACCTTC
.	TRBV20-1	.	TRBJ2-2	12	CSAYLDTGELFF	TGCAGTGCTTACCTAGACACCGGGGAGCTGTTTTTT
few	TRBV29-1	TRBD2	TRBJ2-3	12	CSVDGGSDTQYF	TGCAGCGTTGACGGGGGGAGTGATACGCAGTATTTT
.	TRBV29-1	TRBD1	TRBJ2-3	16	CSVEGNDRVLTDTQYF	TGCAGCGTTGAAGGGAACGACAGGGTCCTCACAGATACGCAGTATTTT
few	TRBV6-2/TRBV6-3	.	TRBJ2-5	12	CASNTNQETQYF	TGTGCCAGCAATACCAACCAAGAGACCCAGTACTTC
.	TRBV7-2	TRBD1	TRBJ1-5	15	CASSSYRGANQPQHF	TGTGCCAGCAGCTCATACAGGGGCGCCAATCAGCCCCAGCATTTT
.	TRBV6-2/TRBV6-3	TRBD2	TRBJ2-7	13	CASSYGVAGEQYF	TGTGCCAGCAGTTACGGGGTAGCGGGCGAGCAGTACTTC
.	TRBV5-1	TRBD2	TRBJ2-2	17	CASSPRASGGNTGELFF	TGCGCCAGCAGCCCCAGAGCTAGCGGGGGGAACACCGGGGAGCTGTTTTTT
few	TRBV9	.	TRBJ1-2	15	CASSLNIGHDYGYTF	TGTGCCAGCAGCCTTAATATAGGTCACGACTATGGCTACACCTTC
many	TRBV20-1	TRBD2	TRBJ2-7	14	CSARVAGVDYEQYF	TGCAGTGCTAGAGTCGCGGGAGTTGACTACGAGCAGTACTTC
.	TRBV7-2	TRBD2	TRBJ2-7	16	CASSLRVGGVGYEQYF	TGTGCCAGCAGCTTGAGGGTGGGAGGGGTCGGGTACGAGCAGTACTTC
few	TRBV4-2	TRBD2	TRBJ2-7	19	CASSQDGAPLAGGSYEQYF	TGTGCCAGCAGCCAAGATGGGGCCCCACTAGCGGGAGGCTCCTACGAGCAGTACTTC
many	TRBV29-1	.	TRBJ2-7	12	CSVGDIRYEQYF	TGCAGCGTTGGTGACATCAGATACGAGCAGTACTTC
.	TRBV12-3/TRBV12-4	.	TRBJ1-1	13	CASSPSKGTEAFF	TGTGCCAGCAGTCCCTCTAAGGGTACTGAAGCTTTCTTT
many	TRBV29-1	.	TRBJ2-7	15	CSVGIGGAGSYEQYF	TGCAGCGTTGGGATCGGAGGCGCGGGCTCCTACGAGCAGTACTTC
.	TRBV5-4	.	TRBJ2-2	14	CASRSTGATGELFF	TGTGCCAGCAGATCGACAGGAGCCACCGGGGAGCTGTTTTTT
.	TRBV24-1	.	TRBJ2-1	14	CATKDSSSYNEQFF	TGTGCCACCAAGGACAGCAGCTCCTACAATGAGCAGTTCTTC
many	TRBV27	.	TRBJ1-5	14	CASSFGQGTQPQHF	TGTGCCAGCAGTTTTGGGCAGGGGACCCAGCCCCAGCATTTT
.	TRBV5-1	.	TRBJ2-1	15	CASSPEGVSYNEQFF	TGCGCCAGCAGCCCGGAAGGGGTCTCCTACAATGAGCAGTTCTTC
.	TRBV4-2	.	TRBJ2-7	12	CASSQDTYEQYF	TGTGCCAGCAGCCAAGACACCTACGAGCAGTACTTC
.	TRBV20-1	TRBD2	TRBJ2-5	13	CSAKAGGAETQYF	TGCAGTGCCAAGGCGGGGGGAGCGGAAACCCAGTACTTC
.	TRBV28	.	TRBJ1-5	14	CASTYIDSNQPQHF	TGTGCCAGCACCTATATAGACAGCAATCAGCCCCAGCATTTT
few	TRBV20-1	TRBD1	TRBJ2-7	15	CSARVPGQGGREQYF	TGCAGTGCTAGGGTACCGGGACAGGGTGGTCGCGAGCAGTACTTC
many	TRBV24-1	.	TRBJ1-2	14	CATSDSRTASGYTF	TGTGCCACCAGTGATTCCCGGACAGCCTCCGGCTACACCTTC
.	TRBV5-1	TRBD1	TRBJ2-7	13	CASRPGTGSEQYF	TGCGCCAGCAGGCCCGGGACAGGGAGCGAGCAGTACTTC
.	TRBV7-9	.	TRBJ2-7	14	CASSSGTSSYEQYF	TGTGCCAGCAGCTCCGGGACTTCCTCCTACGAGCAGTACTTC
many	TRBV6-2/TRBV6-3	.	TRBJ2-1	12	CASSYSYNEQFF	TGTGCCAGCAGTTACTCGTACAATGAGCAGTTCTTC
few	TRBV20-1	TRBD1	TRBJ1-1	14	CSASRRTGNTEAFF	TGCAGTGCTAGTAGGCGGACAGGGAACACTGAAGCTTTCTTT
.	TRBV4-3	.	TRBJ2-7	15	CASSPFPGQGFEQYF	TGCGCCAGCAGCCCTTTTCCGGGACAAGGTTTCGAGCAGTACTTC
few	TRBV4-1	TRBD1	TRBJ2-7	15	CASSQGVTGVHEQYF	TGCGCCAGCAGCCAAGGGGTGACAGGGGTCCACGAGCAGTACTTC
.	TRBV6-5	TRBD2	TRBJ2-1	15	CASSLLAGLANEQFF	TGTGCCAGCAGTTTACTAGCGGGCCTGGCCAATGAGCAGTTCTTC
few	TRBV29-1	.	TRBJ2-1	15	CSVVIRERYMGEQFF	TGCAGCGTTGTAATCCGGGAGCGGTACATGGGCGAGCAGTTCTTC
once	TRBV4-3	.	TRBJ2-6	14	CASSQGYGANVLTF	TGCGCCAGCAGCCAGGGGTACGGGGCCAACGTCCTGACTTTC
.	TRBV2	TRBD1	TRBJ1-5	14	CASSRGQTNQPQHF	TGTGCCAGCAGTCGGGGACAGACCAATCAGCCCCAGCATTTT
many	TRBV5-5	.	TRBJ2-7	16	CASSLAGGFGPYEQYF	TGTGCCAGCAGCTTGGCGGGTGGTTTTGGGCCCTACGAGCAGTACTTC
few	TRBV20-1	.	TRBJ1-2	13	CSARDRGSYGYTF	TGCAGTGCTAGAGATAGGGGTAGCTATGGCTACACCTTC
.	TRBV2	.	TRBJ1-1	14	CANVAVPSGTEAFF	TGTGCCAACGTCGCGGTTCCGTCAGGGACTGAAGCTTTCTTT
.	TRBV7-2	.	TRBJ1-5	15	CASSLESGVKTPQHF	TGTGCCAGCAGCTTAGAATCGGGAGTGAAGACCCCACAGCATTTT
.	TRBV20-1	TRBD1	TRBJ2-2	13	CSARTGRTGELFF	TGCAGTGCCCGGACAGGGAGGACCGGGGAGCTGTTTTTT
.	TRBV5-5	.	TRBJ2-7	13	CASSLRETYEQYF	TGTGCCAGCAGCTTGAGGGAAACCTACGAGCAGTACTTC